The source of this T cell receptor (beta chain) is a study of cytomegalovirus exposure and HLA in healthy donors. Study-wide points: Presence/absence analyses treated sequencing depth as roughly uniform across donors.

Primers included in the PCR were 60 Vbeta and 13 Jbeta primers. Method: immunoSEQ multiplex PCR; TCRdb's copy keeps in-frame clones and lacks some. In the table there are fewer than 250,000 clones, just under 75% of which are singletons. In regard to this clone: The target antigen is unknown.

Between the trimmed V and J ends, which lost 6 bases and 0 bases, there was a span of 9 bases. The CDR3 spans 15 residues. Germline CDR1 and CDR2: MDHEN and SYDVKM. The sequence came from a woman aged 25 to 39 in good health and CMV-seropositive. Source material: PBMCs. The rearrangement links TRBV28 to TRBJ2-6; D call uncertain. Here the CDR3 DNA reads TGTGCCAGCAGCTACGACACCTCTGGGGCCAACGTCCTGACTTTC. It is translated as CASSYDTSGANVLTF.